This TCR beta chain comes out of a study of T cells in localized non-small cell lung cancer. Study-wide points: Appearances in adjacent lung were noted for a median approximately 61 of the top 100 tumor clones. Increased T cell density in blood showed an association with longer overall survival. Only one tumor region went through sequencing, so heterogeneity may still be there. Uninvolved adjacent lung had more T cell clonality than any other tissue, topping tumor.

The CDR3 consists of 19 residues. The ends lost 6 bases at V and 2 bases at J; junction bases unmatched: 12. CDR1 and CDR2 (germline): LNHDA, SQIVND (reference sequence). Concerning this clone: The antigen is undetermined.

Sequenced by immunoSEQ multiplex PCR; TCRdb stores in-frame clones only, minus some. The repertoire holds 2,000 to 2,500 clones, with approximately 26% as singletons. The starting material was lung tumor tissue, obtained before any cancer treatment. J is TRBJ2-1 and V is TRBV19, with 14 bases fitting TRBD2. This receptor was identified in a man between 35 and 75 years old with stage II lung adenocarcinoma. CDR3 protein: CASRRAGLAGVGTYNEQFF. The CDR3 DNA sequence: TGTGCCAGTAGAAGGGCGGGACTAGCGGGAGTCGGGACCTACAATGAGCAGTTCTTC.